What follows are 12 T cell receptor beta chains derived from one specimen sequenced in a study of breast tumors, draining lymph nodes, adjacent tissues. Breast cancer patients provided tissue from their axillary draining lymph nodes. TCRdb reprocessed the multiplex PCR reads via MiXCR and lists one record per CDR3 protein. The sample records approximately 300,000 distinct CDR3 sequences, roughly 31% being singletons. The specimen was axillary lymph node tissue. Receptors were obtained from a female donor with breast cancer. Some clones in this sample may be carry-over from other donors' samples.

V and J are TRBV5-1 and TRBJ2-1; weak D call: TRBD1 (8 bases). Germline V gene data show CDR1 as SGHRS and CDR2 as YFSETQ. Between the trimmed V and J ends, which lost 0 bases and 9 bases, there was a span of 19 bases. CDR3 length: 16 residues. The CDR3 coding sequence is TGCGCCAGCAGCTTGGCAGGGGGCGGGAGAGGTTCTGAGCAGTTCTTC. This sequence encodes CASSLAGGGRGSEQFF.

This clonotype was found many times. V usage is TRBV10-3 and J usage is TRBJ2-3, with no clear D. The CDR3 totals 15 residues. Trimming cost V 6 bases and J 2 bases, with 15 bases left between them. Per germline, CDR1 ENHRY and CDR2 SYGVKD. CDR3 nucleotide sequence: TGTGCCATCAGGGCGGCAGGCGGTATCACAGATACGCAGTATTTT. It yields the protein CAIRAAGGITDTQYF.

The chain is built from TRBV6-6 and TRBJ2-7; maybe TRBD2 (6 bases). Germline V gene data show CDR1 as MNHNY and CDR2 as SVGAGI (reference sequence). V was shortened by 11 bases and J by 4 bases, with 21 bases between the two germline ends. This CDR3 comprises 14 residues. CDR3 bases: TGTGCCTCCCGGAGGGGACTTGATCGTTACGAGCAGTACTTC. Its translation is CASRRGLDRYEQYF.

This clonotype was seen repeatedly, ten times or more. This rearrangement joins TRBV6-1 to TRBJ2-7, with 7 bases aligning to TRBD2. The CDR3 extends over 15 amino acids. V was pared by 7 bases and J by 1 base, with 10 bases of the junction left unmatched. Germline V CDR1 and CDR2: MNHNS, SASEGT. The CDR3 loop is CASMRGLVTSYEQYF. In nucleotides, the CDR3 is TGTGCCAGCATGAGAGGACTAGTTACGTCCTACGAGCAGTACTTC.

This rearrangement joins TRBV5-6 to TRBJ2-5; TRBD1 matches 8 bases. The CDR3 is 14 residues long. The germline CDR1 and CDR2 sequences are SGHDT and YYEEEE. V gave up 0 bases and J gave up 5 bases; unmatched junction bases: 3. The CDR3 coding sequence is TGTGCCAGCAGCTTGGTGGACAGGGCCGAGACCCAGTACTTC. Translation gives CASSLVDRAETQYF.

The genes are TRBV15 and TRBJ1-2; D uncertain. CDR3 length: 13 residues. The V gene lost 1 base and the J gene lost 7 bases, with 10 bases spanning the gap. The germline gives CDR1 LNHNV, CDR2 YYDKDF (reference sequence). CDR3 amino acids: CATSRGTLAGYTF. CDR3 nucleotide sequence: TGTGCCACCAGCAGAGGTACCCTTGCTGGCTACACCTTC.

This clonotype came up a few times. This chain joins TRBV6-1 and TRBJ1-3, with D perhaps TRBD1 (5 bases). CDR3 length: 17 residues. V lost 2 bases and J lost 0, with 14 bases in between. Germline values: CDR1 MNHNS, CDR2 SASEGT. The CDR3 nucleotides are TGTGCCAGCAGTGAAAGCCTAATCAGGGACTCTGGAAACACCATATATTTT. It codes for CASSESLIRDSGNTIYF.

This clonotype was detected only a few times. The chain couples TRBV3-1 to TRBJ2-7, with D possibly being TRBD2 (5 bases). The CDR3 extends over 13 amino acids. Trimming shortened V by 1 base and J by 5 bases, and 9 bases separated the two germline ends. Germline CDR1 and CDR2: LGHDT and YNNKEL (reference sequence). CDR3 nucleotide sequence: TGTGCCAGCAGCCAAGGAGCGGTCAACGAGCAGTACTTC. Translation: CASSQGAVNEQYF.

The J gene is TRBJ2-2, the V gene TRBV27, with 7 bases aligning to TRBD2. V shed 6 bases and J 0 bases; nucleotides not matched to a gene: 7. The CDR3 sequence is 16 residues long. The germline CDR1 and CDR2 sequences are MNHEY and SMNVEV (reference sequence). CDR3 amino acids: CASSPTSATNTGELFF. DNA of the CDR3: TGTGCCAGCAGCCCCACTAGCGCCACGAACACCGGGGAGCTGTTTTTT.

This clonotype appeared a few times. This chain links TRBV4-2 with TRBJ2-1; the match to TRBD2 covers 7 bases. Germline values: CDR1 LGHNA, CDR2 YNFKEQ. V was pared by 6 bases and J by 4 bases, with 12 bases of the junction left unmatched. The CDR3 totals 16 residues. The chain's CDR3 is CASRQSGRASYNEQFF. The DNA of the CDR3 is TGTGCCAGCAGACAAAGTGGGAGGGCCTCATACAATGAGCAGTTCTTC.

This clonotype was recorded many times. The chain is built from TRBV7-9 and TRBJ2-1, with TRBD2 matching over 13 bases. Germline V gene sequence: CDR1 SEHNR, CDR2 FQNEAQ (reference sequence). V lost 5 bases, J lost 0 bases, and 10 bases stayed unmatched. The CDR3 covers 19 residues. CDR3 loop: CASSLPLAGGTGSYNEQFF. As DNA, the CDR3 is TGTGCCAGCAGCCTACCACTAGCGGGAGGGACGGGCTCCTACAATGAGCAGTTCTTC.

This clonotype was recorded many times. This sequence joins TRBV20-1 and TRBJ2-7, with 7 bases fitting TRBD1. CDR3 length equals 17 residues. The V gene end was trimmed by 0 bases and the J gene end by 0 bases; junction bases not matched to a gene: 11. Germline V gene data show CDR1 as DFQATT and CDR2 as SNEGSKA (reference sequence). CDR3 in DNA: TGCAGTGCTAGAGATCTGTTCGGACAGGTCCCCTCCTACGAGCAGTACTTC. Protein product: CSARDLFGQVPSYEQYF.